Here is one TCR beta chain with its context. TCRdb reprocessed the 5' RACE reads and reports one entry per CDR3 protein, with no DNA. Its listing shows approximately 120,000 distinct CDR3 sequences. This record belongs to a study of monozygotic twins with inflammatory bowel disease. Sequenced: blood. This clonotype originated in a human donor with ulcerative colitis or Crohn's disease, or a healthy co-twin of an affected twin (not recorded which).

The CDR3 loop reads CASSSRDNSYEQYF. The rearrangement links TRBV11-3 to TRBJ2-7; TCRdb designates TRBD1, a call that cannot be tested without DNA. Germline CDR1 is SGHNT and CDR2 is YENEEA. The CDR3 spans 14 residues.